One and the same sample provided the 2 T cell receptor beta chains below, sequenced in a study of cytomegalovirus exposure and HLA in healthy donors. The PCR had 60 Vbeta and 13 Jbeta primers. Here immunoSEQ multiplex PCR was the method, and the copy in TCRdb shows in-frame clones only, minus some. The profile shows more than 140,000 clones, around 66% of them singletons. Sequencing was carried out using PBMCs. All receptors derive from a woman in her twenties or thirties in good health and CMV-seropositive.

J is TRBJ2-6 and V is TRBV19, with D uncertain. This CDR3 contains 15 residues. Germline-derived CDR1 and CDR2 are LNHDA and SQIVND (reference sequence). V lost 8 bases and J lost 2, with 13 bases in between. CDR3 in DNA: TGTGCCAGTTCTCCCAGGTCTGCTGGGGCCAACGTCCTGACTTTC. It yields the protein CASSPRSAGANVLTF.

This chain links TRBV19 with TRBJ1-5; possible D gene TRBD1, 5 bases. The CDR3 consists of 15 residues. Germline V gene sequence: CDR1 LNHDA, CDR2 SQIVND (reference sequence). Trimming took off 3 bases at V and 0 bases at J, with 9 bases between the two ends. CDR3 in DNA: TGTGCCAGTAGTATGCTCGGGGGTAGCAATCAGCCCCAGCATTTT. Its translation: CASSMLGGSNQPQHF.